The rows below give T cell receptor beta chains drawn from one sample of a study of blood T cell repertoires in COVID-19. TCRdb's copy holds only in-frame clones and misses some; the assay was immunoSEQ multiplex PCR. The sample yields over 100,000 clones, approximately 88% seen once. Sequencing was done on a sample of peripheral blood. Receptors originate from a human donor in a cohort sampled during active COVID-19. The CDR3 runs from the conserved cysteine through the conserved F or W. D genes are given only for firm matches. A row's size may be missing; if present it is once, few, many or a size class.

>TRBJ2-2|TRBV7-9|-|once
TGTGCCAGCAGCCCACCCGACACCCGCTGGGAGACCGGGGAGCTGTTTTTT
CASSPPDTRWETGELFF
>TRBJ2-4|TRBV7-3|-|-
TGTGCCAGCAGCCCGGCAGGGAAGGGGTCCAAAAACATTCAGTACTTC
CASSPAGKGSKNIQYF
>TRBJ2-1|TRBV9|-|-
TGTGCCAGCAGCCCCCAGGGTTTCTACAATGAGCAGTTCTTC
CASSPQGFYNEQFF
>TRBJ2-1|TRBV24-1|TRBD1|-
TGTGCCACCAGTGGGGTACAGGGGGGAACCTACAATGAGCAGTTCTTC
CATSGVQGGTYNEQFF
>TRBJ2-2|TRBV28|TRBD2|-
TGTGCCAGCTGGGAGCGGGAGGGCCGGGACACCGGGGAGCTGTTTTTT
CASWEREGRDTGELFF
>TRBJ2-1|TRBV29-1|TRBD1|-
TGCAGCGTTCGACAGGGGTCTCATGAGCAGTTCTTC
CSVRQGSHEQFF
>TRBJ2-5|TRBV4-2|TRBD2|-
TGTGCCAGCAGCCAAGACGGGAGCGGGAGCGCGGAGACCCAGTACTTC
CASSQDGSGSAETQYF
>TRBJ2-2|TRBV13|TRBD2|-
TGTGCCAGCAGCTCGAATCTAGCGGCCGTATGGGGGGAGCTGTTTTTT
CASSSNLAAVWGELFF
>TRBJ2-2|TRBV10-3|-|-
TGTGCCATCAGTGACCAAAAGAACACCGGGGAGCTGTTTTTT
CAISDQKNTGELFF
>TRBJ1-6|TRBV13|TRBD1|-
TGTGCCAGCAGCTTAGGAGGGGACAGTTCCCGAGCCGTCCACTTT
CASSLGGDSSRAVHF
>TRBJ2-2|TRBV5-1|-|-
TGCGCCAGCAGCTTGGGACAGGCTGGCACCGGGGAGCTGTTTTTT
CASSLGQAGTGELFF
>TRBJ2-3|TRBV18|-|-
TGTGCCAGCTCACCATTGCCAGGGGGCACAGATACGCAGTATTTT
CASSPLPGGTDTQYF
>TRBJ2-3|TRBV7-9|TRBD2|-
TGTGCCAGCAGCTTAGCGGGAGGGGAGTACACAGATACGCAGTATTTT
CASSLAGGEYTDTQYF
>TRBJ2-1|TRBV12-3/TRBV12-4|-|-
TGTGCCAGCAGTTCGCTCGGTGAGCAGTTCTTC
CASSSLGEQFF
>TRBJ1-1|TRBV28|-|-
TGTGCCAGCAGTGCCCTGGGGACGGACAGCTCTGAAGCTTTCTTT
CASSALGTDSSEAFF
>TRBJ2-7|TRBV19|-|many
TGTGCCAGTAGTATTAAACCAGGATACGAGCAGTACTTC
CASSIKPGYEQYF
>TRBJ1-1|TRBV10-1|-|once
TGCGCCAGCAGTGAGCAGGGGCAGAGGAACACTGAAGCTTTCTTT
CASSEQGQRNTEAFF
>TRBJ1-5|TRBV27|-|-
TGTGCCAGCAGTTTCCGGAGGGGCCCAAATCAGCCCCAGCATTTT
CASSFRRGPNQPQHF
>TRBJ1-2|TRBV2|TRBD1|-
TGTGCCAGCAGGGAACAGGGGGCCGGTGGCTACACCTTC
CASREQGAGGYTF
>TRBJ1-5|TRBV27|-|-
TGTGCCAGCAGATCCAGCGGTGCTTACAATCAGCCCCAGCATTTT
CASRSSGAYNQPQHF
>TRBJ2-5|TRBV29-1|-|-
TGCAGCGTCGTAGGGGAAGAGACCCAGTACTTC
CSVVGEETQYF
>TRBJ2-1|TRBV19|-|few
TGTGCCAGTAGTATAGATGAGGGGGCGGGAGAGCAGTTCTTC
CASSIDEGAGEQFF
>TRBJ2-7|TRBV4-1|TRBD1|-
TGCGCCAGCAGCCCCGGACAGGGAATCTACGAGCAGTACTTC
CASSPGQGIYEQYF
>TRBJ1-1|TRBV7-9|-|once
TGTGCCAGCAGCTTAATGTCATCTGAAGCTTTCTTT
CASSLMSSEAFF
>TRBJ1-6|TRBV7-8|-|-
TGTGCCAGCAGCCGAGGGCAGGCCGACACCCTCCACTTT
CASSRGQADTLHF
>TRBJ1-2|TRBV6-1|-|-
TGTGCCAGCAGTGATCCGGCAGGGGCGTATGGCTACACCTTC
CASSDPAGAYGYTF
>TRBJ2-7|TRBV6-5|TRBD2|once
TGTGCCAGCAGACTAGCGGGAACTTCCTACGAGCAGTACTTC
CASRLAGTSYEQYF
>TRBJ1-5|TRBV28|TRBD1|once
TGTGCCAGCAGCGACAGGGCTGATCAGCCCCAGCATTTT
CASSDRADQPQHF
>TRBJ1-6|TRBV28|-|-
TGTGCCAGCACCTCAGGGGCAGGGAGCTCCTATAATTCACCCCTCCACTTT
CASTSGAGSSYNSPLHF
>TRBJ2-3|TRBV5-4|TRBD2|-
TGTGCCAGCAGCTCCGGACTAGCGAGGGTCACAGATACGCAGTATTTT
CASSSGLARVTDTQYF
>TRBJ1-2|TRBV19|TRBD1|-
TGTGCCAGTAGCCGCGGACAGGGGGCCTTCGGCTATGGCTACACCTTC
CASSRGQGAFGYGYTF
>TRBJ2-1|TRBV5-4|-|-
TGTGCCAGCAGCTTGGGGCAGGGAGGCGATGAGCAGTTCTTC
CASSLGQGGDEQFF
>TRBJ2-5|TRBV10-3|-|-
TGTGCCATCAGTGAGTCGGAGGAGACCCAGTACTTC
CAISESEETQYF
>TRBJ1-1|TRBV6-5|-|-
TGTGCCAGCACCCCCCGGGAGAACACTGAAGCTTTCTTT
CASTPRENTEAFF
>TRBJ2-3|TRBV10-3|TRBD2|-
TGTGCCATCGGGGTAGCGGGATCGGCAGATACGCAGTATTTT
CAIGVAGSADTQYF
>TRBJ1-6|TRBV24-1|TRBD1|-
TGTGCCACCAGTGATTCCGGGACAGGGAGTTCACCCCTCCACTTT
CATSDSGTGSSPLHF